This is a list of T cell receptor beta chains from one sample in a study of T-cell reconstitution after alpha-beta-depleted transplantation in children. Via MiXCR, TCRdb re-called the PCR reads, giving one row per CDR3 protein. This sample has over 150,000 distinct CDR3 sequences, with over 5.5% found just once. The sequences come from PBMCs from the stem cell graft donor, collected from the stem cell graft. These receptors came from a human donor who donated a stem cell graft to a child with Wiskott-Aldrich syndrome. Each CDR3 is given with its conserved first and last residue. The D gene is left open where the match is weak. Part of the rows lack a size; the others show once, few, many or a class for expanded clones.

abundance	d_gene	v_gene	j_gene	CDR3nt	CDR3aa
many	.	TRBV5-1	TRBJ1-1	TGCGCCAGCAGCTTGGACGGGCAGGGGATCGCTGAAGCTTTCTTT	CASSLDGQGIAEAFF
many	.	TRBV5-1	TRBJ2-2	TGCGCCAGCAGCCTCCCTGGCTCCCCTGACAAGTTCGCGAACACCGGGGAGCTGTTTTTT	CASSLPGSPDKFANTGELFF
many	TRBD2	TRBV6-5	TRBJ2-7	TGTGCCAGCCGGGATTGGGCGGGAGTGCAGTACTTC	CASRDWAGVQYF
many	TRBD2	TRBV20-1	TRBJ2-3	TGCAGTGCAGAACCTACACTTAGCGGGGGCCGGCCTGGGACGCAGTATTTT	CSAEPTLSGGRPGTQYF
.	.	TRBV7-2	TRBJ1-1	TGTGCCAGCAGCTGGGCTGTGGGCACTGAAGCTTTCTTT	CASSWAVGTEAFF
many	.	TRBV6-5	TRBJ2-2	TGTGCCAGCAGTTGGGGACGGGACACCACCGGGGAGCTGTTTTTT	CASSWGRDTTGELFF
.	.	TRBV6-1	TRBJ1-3	TGTGCCAGCAGCAGCACCCTAATACCCGGAAACACCATATATTTT	CASSSTLIPGNTIYF
many	.	TRBV24-1	TRBJ2-6	TGTGCCACCAGTGATCCCAGGGCTGGGGCCAACGTCCTGACTTTC	CATSDPRAGANVLTF
many	.	TRBV6-2/TRBV6-3	TRBJ2-2	TGTGCCAGCAGTTACGGACTTCTCACCGGGGAGCTGTTTTTT	CASSYGLLTGELFF
many	.	TRBV5-6	TRBJ2-3	TGTGCCAGCAGCCCCGACTTTACTAGCACAGATACGCAGTATTTT	CASSPDFTSTDTQYF
few	.	TRBV7-8	TRBJ1-2	TGTGCCAGCAACAAGACCCCGAGGGAGGAAAACATCCCTCAAGGGGGCTACACCTTC	CASNKTPREENIPQGGYTF
.	TRBD2	TRBV5-1	TRBJ2-5	TGCGCCAGCAGCTTGGCTGGGACTAGCAAAGAGACCCAGTACTTC	CASSLAGTSKETQYF
few	.	TRBV11-2	TRBJ2-7	TGTGCCAGCAGCCCAGGGCTCCACGAGCAGTACTTC	CASSPGLHEQYF
many	.	TRBV5-1	TRBJ2-7	TGCGCCAGCAGCTTGGAGATCTCCCCTGGCCCATACGAGCAGTACTTC	CASSLEISPGPYEQYF
many	TRBD2	TRBV28	TRBJ2-7	TGTGCCAGCAGCCAAAGGGTACGGACTAGGTTGACCTACGAGCAGTACTTC	CASSQRVRTRLTYEQYF
many	.	TRBV10-3	TRBJ2-4	TGTGCCATCAGTGAGTCAGACCTAGCCAAAAACATTCAGTACTTC	CAISESDLAKNIQYF
.	.	TRBV5-6	TRBJ2-2	TGTGCCAGCAGCTCACGCCGGACGGGGCACACCGGGGAGCTGTTTTTT	CASSSRRTGHTGELFF
many	.	TRBV20-1	TRBJ2-3	TGCAGTGCACCGGGGGCCAACACAGATACGCAGTATTTT	CSAPGANTDTQYF
many	TRBD1	TRBV6-4	TRBJ1-3	TGTGCCAGCAGTCGACGGCCCGAAAGAACAGGGGGCTCTGGAAACACCATATATTTT	CASSRRPERTGGSGNTIYF
many	.	TRBV4-3	TRBJ1-2	TGCGCCAGCAGCCAAGATGAGACGTATGGCTACACCTTC	CASSQDETYGYTF
few	.	TRBV7-8	TRBJ1-2	TGTGCCAGCAGCTTAGCCGACGGTAGCGGCTACACCTTC	CASSLADGSGYTF
many	TRBD1	TRBV10-3	TRBJ1-6	TGTGCCATCAGTGAGGACCTACACAGGGGGACTTCACCCCTCCACTTT	CAISEDLHRGTSPLHF
many	TRBD1	TRBV27	TRBJ2-7	TGTGCCAGCAGTACGACAGGGGATCGCCACGAGCAGTACTTC	CASSTTGDRHEQYF
many	.	TRBV29-1	TRBJ1-1	TGCAGCGTTGAAGGGGTCATACTCGGGACTGAAGCTTTCTTT	CSVEGVILGTEAFF
few	.	TRBV18	TRBJ2-5	TGTGCCAGCTCACCACTTTCAGAGACCCAGTACTTC	CASSPLSETQYF
many	TRBD1	TRBV6-2/TRBV6-3	TRBJ2-4	TGTGCCAGCAGTTCCCTCTCGGGACAGGGGACGACCTTAGCCAAAAACATTCAGTACTTC	CASSSLSGQGTTLAKNIQYF
many	.	TRBV7-6	TRBJ2-5	TGTGCCAGCAGCTTAAGTCCCGGTGGGTCCCAGTACTTC	CASSLSPGGSQYF
many	TRBD1	TRBV6-6	TRBJ1-1	TGTGCCAGCAGTCATGACAGGGAAGGGCAAGCTTTCTTT	CASSHDREGQAFF